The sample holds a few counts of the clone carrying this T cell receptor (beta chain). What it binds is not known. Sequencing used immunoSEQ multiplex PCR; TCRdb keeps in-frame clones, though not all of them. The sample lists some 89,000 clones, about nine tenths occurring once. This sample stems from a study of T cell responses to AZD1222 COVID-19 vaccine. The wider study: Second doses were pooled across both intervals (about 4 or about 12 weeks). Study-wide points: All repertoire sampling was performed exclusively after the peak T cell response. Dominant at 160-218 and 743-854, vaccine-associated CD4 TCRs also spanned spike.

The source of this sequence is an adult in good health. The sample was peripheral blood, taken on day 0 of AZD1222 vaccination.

CDR3 protein: CASSQEPGMNTEAFF. CDR3 DNA sequence: TGTGCCAGCAGCCAAGAACCAGGGATGAACACTGAAGCTTTCTTT. The V gene is TRBV4-2, the J gene TRBJ1-1; D perhaps matches TRBD1 (5 bases). CDR1 is LGHNA, CDR2 YNFKEQ, per germline. With 0 bases removed from V and 0 bases from J, the gap between germline ends came to 8 bases. The CDR3 is 15 amino acids.